This TCR beta chain originates from a study of blood T cell repertoires in COVID-19. Study at large: The origin of the acute and convalescent COVID-19 samples was the United States, Italy and Spain. T cells, B-cell-depleted T cells, or PBMCs provided the cDNA or gDNA that served as material.

V was pared by 1 base and J by 4 bases, with 10 bases between. This CDR3 is built from 14 residues. CDR1 is MNHEY, CDR2 SMNVEV, per germline (reference sequence). Using immunoSEQ multiplex PCR, the repertoire was profiled, and TCRdb retains in-frame clones only, with some absent. The table includes roughly 53,000 clones, roughly 80% detected once. This clonotype was sampled from a man in his 70s with active COVID-19. This chain links TRBV27 with TRBJ1-1; a possible D gene is TRBD1 (5 bases). Input material: peripheral blood. CDR3 DNA sequence: TGTGCCAGCAGTTTATATGGGGGGATCACTGAAGCTTTCTTT. It specifies CASSLYGGITEAFF.